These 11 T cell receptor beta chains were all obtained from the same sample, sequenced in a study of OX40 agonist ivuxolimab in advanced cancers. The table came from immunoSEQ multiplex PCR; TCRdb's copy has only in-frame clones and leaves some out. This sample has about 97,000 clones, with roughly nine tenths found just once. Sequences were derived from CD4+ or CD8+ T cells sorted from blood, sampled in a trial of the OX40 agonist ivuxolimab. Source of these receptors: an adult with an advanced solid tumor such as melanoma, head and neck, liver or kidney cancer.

The CDR3 loop is CASSLTSGVTLTQYF. CDR3 coding DNA: TGTGCCAGCAGCCTCACTAGCGGGGTAACCCTGACGCAGTATTTT. J is TRBJ2-3 and V is TRBV7-9, with TRBD2 identical over 10 bases. CDR1 and CDR2 (germline): SEHNR, FQNEAQ (reference sequence). This CDR3 spans 15 amino acids. The V gene end was trimmed by 5 bases and the J gene end by 9 bases; junction bases not matched to a gene: 11.

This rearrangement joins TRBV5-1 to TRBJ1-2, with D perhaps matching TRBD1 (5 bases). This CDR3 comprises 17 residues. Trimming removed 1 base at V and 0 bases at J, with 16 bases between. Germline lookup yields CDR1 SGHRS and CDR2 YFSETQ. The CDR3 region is CASSLLAQGKANYGYTF. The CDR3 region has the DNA TGCGCCAGCAGCTTGTTGGCGCAGGGAAAGGCTAACTATGGCTACACCTTC.

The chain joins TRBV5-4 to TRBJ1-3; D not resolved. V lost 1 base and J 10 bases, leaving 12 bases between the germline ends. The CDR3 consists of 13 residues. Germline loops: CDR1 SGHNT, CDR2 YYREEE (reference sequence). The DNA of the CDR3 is TGTGCCAGCAGCTTGAGTAACGGAGCAACCATATATTTT. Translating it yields CASSLSNGATIYF.

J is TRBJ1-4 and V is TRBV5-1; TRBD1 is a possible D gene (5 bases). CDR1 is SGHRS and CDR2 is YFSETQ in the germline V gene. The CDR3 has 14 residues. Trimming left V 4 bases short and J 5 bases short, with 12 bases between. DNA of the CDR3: TGCGCCAGCAGCCGCGGGACGGCAAATGAAAAACTGTTTTTT. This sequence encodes CASSRGTANEKLFF.

CDR3 loop: CASSSSGGTNEKLFF. The CDR3 coding sequence is TGTGCCAGCAGCTCCTCGGGGGGAACTAATGAAAAACTGTTTTTT. The V and J genes are TRBV5-6 and TRBJ1-4; a weak D match, TRBD1 (5 bases). Trimming stripped 3 bases from V and 1 base from J, with 10 bases between. This CDR3 is built from 15 residues. Germline CDR1 reads SGHDT; CDR2 reads YYEEEE.

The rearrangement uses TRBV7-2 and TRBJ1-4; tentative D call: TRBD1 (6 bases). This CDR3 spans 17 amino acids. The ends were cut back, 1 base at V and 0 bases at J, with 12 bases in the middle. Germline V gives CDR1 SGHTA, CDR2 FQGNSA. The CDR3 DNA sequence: TGTGCCAGCAGCTTAGAACCGAGGGGGGCAACTAATGAAAAACTGTTTTTT. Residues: CASSLEPRGATNEKLFF.

CDR3: CASSFRLTENSPLHF. CDR3 DNA: TGTGCCAGCAGCTTTAGGCTAACGGAGAATTCACCCCTCCACTTT. V usage is TRBV11-2 and J usage is TRBJ1-6; D is unclear. Germline-derived CDR1 and CDR2 are SGHAT and FQNNGV. The CDR3 contains 15 residues. V lost 3 bases to trimming and J lost 7 bases, with 13 bases between them.

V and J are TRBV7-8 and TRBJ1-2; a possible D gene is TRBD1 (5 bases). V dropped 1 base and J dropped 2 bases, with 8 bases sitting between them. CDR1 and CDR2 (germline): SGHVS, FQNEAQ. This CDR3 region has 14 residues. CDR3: CASSLVTDNYGYTF. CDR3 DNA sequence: TGTGCCAGCAGCTTAGTGACAGACAACTATGGCTACACCTTC.

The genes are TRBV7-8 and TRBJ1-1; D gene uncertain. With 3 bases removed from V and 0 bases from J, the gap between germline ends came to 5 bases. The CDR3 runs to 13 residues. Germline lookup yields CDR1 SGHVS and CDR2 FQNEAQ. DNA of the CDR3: TGTGCCAGCAGCTTTGGAATGAACACTGAAGCTTTCTTT. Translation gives CASSFGMNTEAFF. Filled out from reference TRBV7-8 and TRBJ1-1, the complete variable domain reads GAGVSQSPRYKVAKRGQDVALRCDPISGHVSLFWYQQALGQGPEFLTYFQNEAQLDKSGLPSDRFFAERPEGSVSTLKIQRTQQEDSAVYLCASSFGMNTEAFFGQGTRLTVV.

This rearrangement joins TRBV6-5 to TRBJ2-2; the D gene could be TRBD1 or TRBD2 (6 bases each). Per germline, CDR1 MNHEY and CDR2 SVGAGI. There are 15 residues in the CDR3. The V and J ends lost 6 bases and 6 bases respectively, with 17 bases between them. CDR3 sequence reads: CASSRLVQGPGELFF. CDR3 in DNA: TGTGCCAGCAGCCGACTAGTACAGGGCCCCGGGGAGCTGTTTTTT.

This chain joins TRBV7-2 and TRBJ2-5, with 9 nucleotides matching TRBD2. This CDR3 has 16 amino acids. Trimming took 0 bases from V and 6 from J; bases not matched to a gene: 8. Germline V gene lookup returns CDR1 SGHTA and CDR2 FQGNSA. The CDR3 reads CASSLARAGGPKTQYF. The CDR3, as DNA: TGTGCCAGCAGCTTAGCGCGGGCGGGAGGGCCAAAGACCCAGTACTTC.